This TCR beta chain comes out of a study of shared clonotypes between healthy human individuals. Sorted-subset replicate PCRs used around 220 ng DNA, some 30,000 T cell genomes. Sequencing was performed with immunoSEQ multiplex PCR; in TCRdb, only in-frame clones are kept and a portion is missing. The sample carries under 750,000 clones, approximately 72% recorded once. V was shortened by 9 bases and J by 0 bases, with 11 bases between the two germline ends. From germline, CDR1 is MDHEN and CDR2 SYDVKM. The CDR3 totals 14 residues. The sequenced sample was memory CD4+ T cells sorted from blood. Specified subset: CD45RA-negative fraction. The sequence was collected from a woman between 25 and 40 years old in good health. The rearrangement links TRBV28 to TRBJ2-2; D possibly corresponds to TRBD1 (5 bases). CDR3 nucleotide sequence: TGTGCCAGTGGAAGACAGCCGAACACCGGGGAGCTGTTTTTT. Protein product: CASGRQPNTGELFF.